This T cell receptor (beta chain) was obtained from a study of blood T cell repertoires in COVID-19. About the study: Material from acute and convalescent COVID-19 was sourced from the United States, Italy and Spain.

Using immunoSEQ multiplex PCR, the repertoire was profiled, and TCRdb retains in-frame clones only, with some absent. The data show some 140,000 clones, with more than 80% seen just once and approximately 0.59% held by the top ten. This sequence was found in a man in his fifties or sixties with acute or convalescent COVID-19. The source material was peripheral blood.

The CDR3 is CASGTTFYNEQFF. CDR3 coding DNA: TGTGCCAGCGGGACTACATTCTACAATGAGCAGTTCTTC. The chain carries TRBV9 and TRBJ2-1, with TRBD2 matching over 7 bases. Germline V gene data show CDR1 as SGDLS and CDR2 as YYNGEE. The junction had 4 bases not matched to a gene; V was cut back by 7 bases and J by 3 bases. The CDR3 consists of 13 residues.